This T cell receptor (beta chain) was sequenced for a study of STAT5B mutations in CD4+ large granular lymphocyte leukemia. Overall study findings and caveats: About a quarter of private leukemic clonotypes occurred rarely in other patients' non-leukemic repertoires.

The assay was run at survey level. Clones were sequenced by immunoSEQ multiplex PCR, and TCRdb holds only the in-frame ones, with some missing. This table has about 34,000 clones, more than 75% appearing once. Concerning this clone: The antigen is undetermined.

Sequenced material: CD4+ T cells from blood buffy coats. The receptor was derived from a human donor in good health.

As DNA, the CDR3 is TGTGCCAGCAGTTTTCTCTTTCACCCTCGACAGGGACGGGGCTCCTACAATGAGCAGTTCTTC. Translation gives CASSFLFHPRQGRGSYNEQFF. The chain employs TRBV28 and TRBJ2-1; 7 positions agree with TRBD1. The germline CDR1 and CDR2 sequences are MDHEN and SYDVKM. Trimming removed 3 bases from V and 0 bases from J; junction bases left unmatched: 20. The CDR3 runs 21 residues.